This T cell receptor beta chain was profiled in a study of blood T cell repertoires in COVID-19. Study-wide context: Sites across the United States, Italy and Spain contributed samples from acute and convalescent COVID-19. Sources were T cells, B-cell-depleted T cells, or PBMCs; the material itself was cDNA or gDNA.

The J segment lost 5 bases and the V segment lost 3 bases, leaving 8 bases of the junction unmatched. The length of the CDR3 is 16 residues. The V gene's germline CDR1 is LGHNA and CDR2 YNFKEQ. Using immunoSEQ multiplex PCR, the repertoire was profiled, and TCRdb retains in-frame clones only, with some absent. The repertoire holds 45,000 to 55,000 clones, with roughly 83% as singletons. Source material: peripheral blood. The chain has TRBV4-2 and TRBJ1-2; 11 bases align to TRBD1. This sequence originates from a man in his fifties with active COVID-19. CDR3 sequence: CASSHRGQGVGYGYTF. CDR3 bases: TGTGCCAGCAGCCACCGGGGACAGGGGGTAGGGTATGGCTACACCTTC.